This TCR beta chain was captured in a study of neoadjuvant anti-PD-1 for oral cavity cancer. Study summary: Non-progressing patients received a fourth nivolumab dose near day 43, then surgery on days 50-56.

CDR1 is SGHTS, CDR2 YDEGEE, per germline. This CDR3 spans 15 amino acids. Unmatched junction bases numbered 13, after V lost 4 bases and J lost 6 bases. As for time point: after neoadjuvant nivolumab, at surgical resection. Most PBMC samples had roughly 0.45 ug input DNA in six replicates. Clones were read by immunoSEQ multiplex PCR, and TCRdb kept only the in-frame ones, dropping some. The data contain about 14,000 clones, around 72% of them singletons. V gene TRBV5-8 combines with J gene TRBJ2-7, with 7 positions matching TRBD1. Sample: PBMCs, taken after nivolumab (anti-PD-1) treatment. This receptor was identified in a person between 35 and 79 years old with oral cavity squamous cell carcinoma. Written as DNA, the CDR3 is TGTGCCAGCAGCCGTTGGCAAGACAGGGCAGGCGAGCAGTACTTC. Protein product: CASSRWQDRAGEQYF.